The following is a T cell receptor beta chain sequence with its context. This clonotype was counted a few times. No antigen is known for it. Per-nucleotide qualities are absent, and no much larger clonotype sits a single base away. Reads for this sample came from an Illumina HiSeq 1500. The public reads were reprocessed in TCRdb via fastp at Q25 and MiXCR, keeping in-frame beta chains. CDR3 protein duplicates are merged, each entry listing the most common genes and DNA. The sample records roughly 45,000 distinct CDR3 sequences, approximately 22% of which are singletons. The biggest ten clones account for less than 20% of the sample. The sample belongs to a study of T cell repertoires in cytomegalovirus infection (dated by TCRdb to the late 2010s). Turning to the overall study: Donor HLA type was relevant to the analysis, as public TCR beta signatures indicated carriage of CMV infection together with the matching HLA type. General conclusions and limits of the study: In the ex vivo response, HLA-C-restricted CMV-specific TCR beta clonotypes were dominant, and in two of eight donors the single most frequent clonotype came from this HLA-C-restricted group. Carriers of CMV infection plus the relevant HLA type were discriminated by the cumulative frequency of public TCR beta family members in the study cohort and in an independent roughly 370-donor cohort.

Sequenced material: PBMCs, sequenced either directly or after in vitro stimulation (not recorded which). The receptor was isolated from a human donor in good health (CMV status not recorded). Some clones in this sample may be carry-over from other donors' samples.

The DNA sequence is as follows: TGTGCCAGCGGATTCCCCAATAGCAATGAGCAGTTCTTC. Its translation is CASGFPNSNEQFF. The chain is encoded by TRBV6-5 joined to TRBJ2-1; confidence is insufficient to name the D gene. The CDR3 contains 13 residues, cysteine and phenylalanine counted. CDR3 DNA is the only sequence kept; it has 39 bases, read in frame from the first base. At the junction V is shortened by 8 bases and J by 6 bases, with 14 bases in between. CDR1 and CDR2 (MNHEY, SVGAGI) derive from the germline V gene.